The sequence of this TCR beta chain was determined in a study of blood T cell repertoires in COVID-19. Only a few counts were recorded for this clone. Trimming pared 0 bases from V and 0 bases from J, leaving 6 bases between. CDR3 size: 15 residues. Germline V gives CDR1 LGHNA, CDR2 YNFKEQ. The method was immunoSEQ multiplex PCR; TCRdb's version includes in-frame clones alone and lacks a portion of them. Found here are 60,000 to 70,000 clones, around 82% of them singletons; the top ten hold roughly 4.8%. The clonotype originates from a woman in her fifties or sixties with acute or convalescent COVID-19. Source material: peripheral blood. The chain has TRBV4-2 and TRBJ2-1; D gene uncertain. The CDR3 region is CASSQEPSSYNEQFF. CDR3 sequence (DNA): TGTGCCAGCAGCCAAGAACCTAGCTCCTACAATGAGCAGTTCTTC.